These 2 T cell receptor beta chains share one sample of origin, sequenced in a study of blood T cell repertoires in COVID-19. Sequenced by immunoSEQ multiplex PCR; TCRdb stores in-frame clones only, minus some. Here the sample spans about 380,000 clones, around nine tenths being singletons. Sequencing input: PBMCs or T cells enriched from blood (not recorded which). The receptor source for this set is a woman between 18 and 29 years old who had recovered from COVID-19.

This sequence joins TRBV27 and TRBJ1-5, with a possible D match to TRBD1 (6 bases). The CDR3 contains 11 residues. The germline V and J ends were trimmed by 8 bases and 9 bases, with 11 bases remaining between them. The germline V gene encodes CDR1 MNHEY and CDR2 SMNVEV (reference sequence). This CDR3 is CASGRGRPQHF. CDR3 nucleotides: TGTGCCAGCGGCAGGGGTCGGCCCCAGCATTTT.

CDR3 sequence: CASSQDRVSYEQYF. CDR3 sequence (DNA): TGTGCCAGCAGCCAAGACAGGGTGTCCTACGAGCAGTACTTC. This chain connects TRBV7-8 to TRBJ2-7; 7 positions agree with TRBD1. Germline CDR1 reads SGHVS; CDR2 reads FQNEAQ. J was trimmed by 1 base and V by 5 bases; bases with no gene match: 5. The CDR3 extends over 14 amino acids. The complete variable domain, with remaining parts taken from reference TRBV7-8 and TRBJ2-7, reads GAGVSQSPRYKVAKRGQDVALRCDPISGHVSLFWYQQALGQGPEFLTYFQNEAQLDKSGLPSDRFFAERPEGSVSTLKIQRTQQEDSAVYLCASSQDRVSYEQYFGPGTRLTVT.